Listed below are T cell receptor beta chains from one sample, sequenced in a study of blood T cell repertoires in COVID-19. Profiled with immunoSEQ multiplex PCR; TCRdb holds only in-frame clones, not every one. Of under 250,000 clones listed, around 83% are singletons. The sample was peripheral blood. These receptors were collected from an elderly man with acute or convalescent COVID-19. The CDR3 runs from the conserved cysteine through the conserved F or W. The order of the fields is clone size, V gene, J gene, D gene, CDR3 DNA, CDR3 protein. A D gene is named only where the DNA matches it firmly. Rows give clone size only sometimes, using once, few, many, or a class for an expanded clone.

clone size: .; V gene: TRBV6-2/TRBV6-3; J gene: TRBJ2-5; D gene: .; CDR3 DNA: TGTGCCAGCAGTTACCCGGGGTGGGGGGTAGATCAAGGAGAGACCCAGTACTTC; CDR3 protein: CASSYPGWGVDQGETQYF
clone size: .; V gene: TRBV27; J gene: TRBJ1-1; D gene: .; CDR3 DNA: TGTGCCAGTCGGGGGGGACGGATGAACACTGAAGCTTTCTTT; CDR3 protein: CASRGGRMNTEAFF
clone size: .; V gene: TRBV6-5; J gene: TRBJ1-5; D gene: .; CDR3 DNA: TGTGCCAGCAGTATAACAAGGGGCCCCAATCAGCCCCAGCATTTT; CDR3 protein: CASSITRGPNQPQHF
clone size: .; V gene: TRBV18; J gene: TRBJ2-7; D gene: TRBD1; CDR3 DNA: TGTGCCAGCTCACTATTCCGGGACAGGGCAAGCGAGCAGTACTTC; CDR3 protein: CASSLFRDRASEQYF
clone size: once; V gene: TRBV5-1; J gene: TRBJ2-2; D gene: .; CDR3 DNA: TGCGCCAGCAGCTTGACCGAGACCGGGGAGCTGTTTTTT; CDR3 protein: CASSLTETGELFF
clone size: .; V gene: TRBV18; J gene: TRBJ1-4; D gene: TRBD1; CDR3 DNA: TGTGCCAGCTCACCACCCGACAGGGATAATGAAAAACTGTTTTTT; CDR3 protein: CASSPPDRDNEKLFF
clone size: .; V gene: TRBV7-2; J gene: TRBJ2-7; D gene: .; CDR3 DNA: TGTACCAGCAGCATAAGAGACAGCTACGAGCAGTACTTC; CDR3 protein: CTSSIRDSYEQYF
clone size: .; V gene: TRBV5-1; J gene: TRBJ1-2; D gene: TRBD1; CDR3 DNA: TGCGCCAGCAGCTTACGGACAGGGAACAACTATGGCTACACCTTC; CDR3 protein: CASSLRTGNNYGYTF
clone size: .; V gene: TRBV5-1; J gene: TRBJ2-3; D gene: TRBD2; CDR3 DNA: TGCGCCAGCAGCCGGACCCTATTGACGGGGGGGAGTACAGATACGCAGTATTTT; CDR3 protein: CASSRTLLTGGSTDTQYF
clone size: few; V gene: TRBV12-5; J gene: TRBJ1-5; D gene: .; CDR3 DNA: TGTGCTAGTGGTTTCGGGCAGGGAAATCAGCCCCAGCATTTT; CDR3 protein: CASGFGQGNQPQHF
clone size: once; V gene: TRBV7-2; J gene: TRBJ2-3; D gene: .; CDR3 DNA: TGTGCCAGCAGCTCGTTACAGGGATTCGCTACGCAGTATTTT; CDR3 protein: CASSSLQGFATQYF
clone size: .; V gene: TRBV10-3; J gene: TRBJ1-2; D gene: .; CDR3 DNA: TGTGCCATCAGCATTCTAGACAGGGGCTACACCTTC; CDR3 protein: CAISILDRGYTF
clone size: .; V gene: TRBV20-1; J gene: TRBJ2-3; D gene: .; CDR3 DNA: TGCAGTGCTGCAGGGGTTGAGACGCAGTATTTT; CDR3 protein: CSAAGVETQYF
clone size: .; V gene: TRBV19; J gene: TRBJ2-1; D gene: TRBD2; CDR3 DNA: TGTGCCAGTAGTCCGGGCCAACCCCCTAGCGGGATATACAATGAGCAGTTCTTC; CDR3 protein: CASSPGQPPSGIYNEQFF
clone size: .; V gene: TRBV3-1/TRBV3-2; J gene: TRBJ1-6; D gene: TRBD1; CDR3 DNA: TGTGCCAGCAGCCGCCTACAGGGGGCGCGTAATTCACCCCTCCACTTT; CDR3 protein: CASSRLQGARNSPLHF
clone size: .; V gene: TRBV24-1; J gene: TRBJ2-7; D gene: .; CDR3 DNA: TGTGCCACCAGTGATGGCCAGATCACCGAGCAGTACTTC; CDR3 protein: CATSDGQITEQYF
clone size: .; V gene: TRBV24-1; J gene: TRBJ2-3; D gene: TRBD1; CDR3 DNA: TGTGCCACCAGTGATTGGGGACAGGGGGCGAATACGCAGTATTTT; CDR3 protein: CATSDWGQGANTQYF
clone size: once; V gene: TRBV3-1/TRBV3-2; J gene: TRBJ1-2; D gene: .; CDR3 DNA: TGTGCCAGCAGCCAAGGGTCGGGGAATAACTATGGCTACACCTTC; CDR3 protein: CASSQGSGNNYGYTF
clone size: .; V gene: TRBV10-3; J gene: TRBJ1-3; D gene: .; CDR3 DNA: TGTGCCATCAGCTCAGACTACTCTGGAAACACCATATATTTT; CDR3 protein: CAISSDYSGNTIYF
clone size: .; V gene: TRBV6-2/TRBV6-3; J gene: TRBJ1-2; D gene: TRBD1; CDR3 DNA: TGTGCCAGCAGTTACTCACCCGGGGGACAGGACTATGGCTACACCTTC; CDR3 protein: CASSYSPGGQDYGYTF
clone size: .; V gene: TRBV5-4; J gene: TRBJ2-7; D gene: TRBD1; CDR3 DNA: TGTGCCAGCAGCTTGCAGGGGGCATACGAGCAGTACTTC; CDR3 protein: CASSLQGAYEQYF
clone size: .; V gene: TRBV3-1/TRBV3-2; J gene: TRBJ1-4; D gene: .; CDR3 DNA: TGTGCCAGCACCCCGACATTGGGGGGTGAAAAACTGTTTTTT; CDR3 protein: CASTPTLGGEKLFF
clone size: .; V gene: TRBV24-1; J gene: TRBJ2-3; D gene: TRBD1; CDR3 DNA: TGTGCCACACGCGGCAGGCAGGGGGCCACAGATACGCAGTATTTT; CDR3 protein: CATRGRQGATDTQYF
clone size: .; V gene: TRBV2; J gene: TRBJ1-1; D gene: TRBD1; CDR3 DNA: TGTGCCAGCAGCCCCGACAGGGGGCACACTGAAGCTTTCTTT; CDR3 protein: CASSPDRGHTEAFF
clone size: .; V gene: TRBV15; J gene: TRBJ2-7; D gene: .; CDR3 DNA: TGTGCCACCAGCAGAGATGAAGGGGTGCACGAGCAGTACTTC; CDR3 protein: CATSRDEGVHEQYF
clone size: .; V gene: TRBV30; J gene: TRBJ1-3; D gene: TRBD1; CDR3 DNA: TGTGCCTTCACAGGGGCCGCTGGAAACACCATATATTTT; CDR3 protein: CAFTGAAGNTIYF
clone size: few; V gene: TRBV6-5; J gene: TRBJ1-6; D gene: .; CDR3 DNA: TGTGCCAGCAGTTGGCGGAATTCACCCCTCCACTTT; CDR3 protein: CASSWRNSPLHF
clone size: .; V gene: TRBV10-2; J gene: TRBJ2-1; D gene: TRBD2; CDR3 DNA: TGCGCCAGCAGTGAGATTGGGACTAGCGGGGGTCGACGGAACAATGGTGAGCAGTTCTTC; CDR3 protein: CASSEIGTSGGRRNNGEQFF
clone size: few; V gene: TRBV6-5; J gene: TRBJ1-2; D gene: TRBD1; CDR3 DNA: TGTGCCAGCAGTTACCAACCGCGAGGGGGCGCGGGTGGCTACACCTTC; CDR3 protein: CASSYQPRGGAGGYTF
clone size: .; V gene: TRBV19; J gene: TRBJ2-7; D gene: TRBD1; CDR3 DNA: TGTGCCAGTACCGCAGGGACAGGGATCCACGAGCAGTACTTC; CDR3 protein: CASTAGTGIHEQYF
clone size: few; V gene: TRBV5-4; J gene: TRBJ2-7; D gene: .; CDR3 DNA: TGTGCCAGCAGCTCGGGACATCGGCAGTACTTC; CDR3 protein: CASSSGHRQYF
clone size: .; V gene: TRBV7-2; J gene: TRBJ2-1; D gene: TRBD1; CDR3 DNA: TGTGCCAGCAGCAGAACTTGGACAGGGGTTACCAATGAGCAGTTCTTC; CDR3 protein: CASSRTWTGVTNEQFF
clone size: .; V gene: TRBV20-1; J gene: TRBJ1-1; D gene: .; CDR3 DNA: TGCAGTGCTCAGGGGAACACTGAAGCTTTCTTT; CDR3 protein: CSAQGNTEAFF
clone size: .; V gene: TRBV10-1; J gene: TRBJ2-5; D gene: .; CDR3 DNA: TGCGCCAGCAGTGGCACCCGCGACAGGACCTTACAAGAGACCCAGTACTTC; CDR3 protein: CASSGTRDRTLQETQYF
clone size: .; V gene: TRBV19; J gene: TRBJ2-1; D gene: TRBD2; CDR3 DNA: TGTGCCAGTAACACTCTAGATCAACTAGCGGGAGTTGGTGAGCAGTTCTTC; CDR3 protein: CASNTLDQLAGVGEQFF
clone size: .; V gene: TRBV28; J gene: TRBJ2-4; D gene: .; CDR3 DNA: TGTGCCAGCAGTCCCCGCGTCCTAGCCAAAAACATTCAGTACTTC; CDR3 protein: CASSPRVLAKNIQYF
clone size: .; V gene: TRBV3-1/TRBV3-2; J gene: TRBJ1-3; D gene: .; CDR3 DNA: TGTGCCAGCAGCCAAGTACAGGTCTCTGGAAACACCATATATTTT; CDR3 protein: CASSQVQVSGNTIYF
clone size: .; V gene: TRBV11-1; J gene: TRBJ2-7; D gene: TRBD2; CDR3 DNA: TGTGCCAGCAGCTTGCTAGCGGGGGGAGTCTACGAGCAGTACTTC; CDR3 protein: CASSLLAGGVYEQYF
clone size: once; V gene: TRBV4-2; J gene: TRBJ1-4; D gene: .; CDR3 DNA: TGTGCCAGCAGCCCTCGGGAGGGGCATGAAAAACTGTTTTTT; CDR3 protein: CASSPREGHEKLFF
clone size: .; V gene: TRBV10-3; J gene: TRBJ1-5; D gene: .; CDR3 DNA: TGTGCCATCAGTTCCCGGGATAGCAATCAGCCCCAGCATTTT; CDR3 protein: CAISSRDSNQPQHF
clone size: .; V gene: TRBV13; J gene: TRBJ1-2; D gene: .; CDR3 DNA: TGTGCCAGCAGCTACCGACAGGACCACTATGGCTACACCTTC; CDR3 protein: CASSYRQDHYGYTF
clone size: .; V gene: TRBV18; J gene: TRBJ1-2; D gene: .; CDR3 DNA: TGTGCCAGCTCACCGGCGGGGGAGAAAGGCGGCTACACCTTC; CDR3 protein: CASSPAGEKGGYTF
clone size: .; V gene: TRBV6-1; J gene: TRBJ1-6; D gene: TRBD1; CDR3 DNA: TGTGCCAGCAGTGAAGGGGACAGGGCTAATTCACCCCTCCACTTT; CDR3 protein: CASSEGDRANSPLHF
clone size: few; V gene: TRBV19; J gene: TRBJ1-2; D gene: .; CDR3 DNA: TGTGCCAGTAGTCCCCGGCGGGAGAAGTACTATGGCTACACCTTC; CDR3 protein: CASSPRREKYYGYTF
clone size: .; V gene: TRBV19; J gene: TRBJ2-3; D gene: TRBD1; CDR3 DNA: TGTGCCAGTAGAGACAGGGGCCGGGGAGATACGCAGTATTTT; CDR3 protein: CASRDRGRGDTQYF
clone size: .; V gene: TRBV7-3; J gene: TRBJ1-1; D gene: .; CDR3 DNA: TGTGCCAGCAGCTTAGGGTCGGAGACGGCTTTCTTT; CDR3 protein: CASSLGSETAFF
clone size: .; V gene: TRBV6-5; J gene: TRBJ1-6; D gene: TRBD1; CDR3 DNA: TGTGCCAGCAGTTCGGGACAGGGGTATTCACCCCTCCACTTT; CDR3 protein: CASSSGQGYSPLHF
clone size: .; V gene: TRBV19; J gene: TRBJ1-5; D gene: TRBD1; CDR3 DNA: TGTGCCAGTAGGATCCCAGGGGGGTATCAGCCCCAGCATTTT; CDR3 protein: CASRIPGGYQPQHF
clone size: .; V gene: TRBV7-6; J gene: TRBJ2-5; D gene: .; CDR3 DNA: TGTGCCAGCAGCTCACATCAAGAGACCCAGTACTTC; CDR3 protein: CASSSHQETQYF